The rows below give T cell receptor beta chains drawn from one sample of a study of cytomegalovirus exposure and HLA in healthy donors. Measured with immunoSEQ multiplex PCR; TCRdb has only the in-frame clones, and not every one. Here the sample spans about 180,000 clones, under 85% being singletons. Sequenced sample: PBMCs. Receptor source: a male donor in good health and CMV-seronegative. Both conserved end residues are part of each CDR3. The D gene is left open where the match is weak. Size is stated for part of the rows, as once, few or many counts, or as a class when the clone is expanded.

j_gene	abundance	d_gene	v_gene	CDR3aa	CDR3nt
TRBJ2-1	-	-	TRBV28	CASSLGSYEQFF	TGTGCCAGCAGTTTAGGGAGCTATGAGCAGTTCTTC
TRBJ1-3	-	-	TRBV4-1	CASSQTSGNSGNTIYF	TGCGCCAGCAGCCAAACGAGCGGAAACTCTGGAAACACCATATATTTT
TRBJ2-3	-	TRBD2	TRBV6-6	CASRGVSTDTQYF	TGTGCCAGCCGGGGGGTAAGCACAGATACGCAGTATTTT
TRBJ1-1	-	-	TRBV28	CASSLWRRRNMNTEAFF	TGTGCCAGCAGTTTATGGAGGCGGCGGAACATGAACACTGAAGCTTTCTTT
TRBJ1-5	-	-	TRBV11-2	CASSLRPRGGNQPQHF	TGTGCCAGCAGCTTAAGACCCAGGGGAGGCAATCAGCCCCAGCATTTT
TRBJ1-5	-	TRBD1	TRBV30	CAWRTGDGGQPQHF	TGTGCCTGGAGGACAGGGGACGGGGGTCAGCCCCAGCATTTT
TRBJ1-5	-	-	TRBV9	CASSVGGDGHNQPQHF	TGTGCCAGCAGCGTAGGAGGAGACGGACACAATCAGCCCCAGCATTTT
TRBJ1-5	-	TRBD1	TRBV10-3	CAISESTGDHQPQHF	TGTGCCATCAGTGAGTCGACAGGGGATCATCAGCCCCAGCATTTT
TRBJ1-1	few	TRBD1	TRBV28	CASRDREHMNTEAFF	TGTGCCAGCAGGGACAGGGAACACATGAACACTGAAGCTTTCTTT
TRBJ2-3	-	-	TRBV19	CASSRRRGPDTQYF	TGTGCCAGTAGTAGAAGAAGGGGCCCAGATACGCAGTATTTT
TRBJ1-1	few	-	TRBV30	CAWSSLLGGTEAFF	TGTGCCTGGAGTTCCCTCCTAGGGGGCACTGAAGCTTTCTTT
TRBJ2-7	-	TRBD2	TRBV27	CASRPSGGFYEQYF	TGTGCCAGCAGGCCTAGCGGGGGCTTCTACGAGCAGTACTTC
TRBJ1-1	-	-	TRBV20-1	CSARGETEAFF	TGCAGTGCTAGAGGGGAGACTGAAGCTTTCTTT
TRBJ1-2	-	-	TRBV29-1	CSVEATRDLGYTF	TGCAGCGTTGAAGCAACCAGGGATCTTGGCTACACCTTC
TRBJ2-7	once	TRBD2	TRBV10-3	CAISDSGRGVVEQYF	TGTGCCATCAGTGATAGCGGGAGAGGTGTCGTCGAGCAGTACTTC
TRBJ1-1	-	-	TRBV7-3	CASSSPREVTEAFF	TGTGCCAGCAGCTCACCGAGGGAAGTCACTGAAGCTTTCTTT
TRBJ2-1	-	-	TRBV6-6	CASSHGPFDNEQFF	TGTGCCAGCAGTCATGGCCCTTTTGACAATGAGCAGTTCTTC
TRBJ1-1	once	-	TRBV11-2	CASSLSAGNTEAFF	TGTGCCAGCAGCTTATCGGCAGGGAACACTGAAGCTTTCTTT
TRBJ2-1	-	TRBD2	TRBV4-2	CASSQELAGAKGYNEQFF	TGTGCCAGCAGCCAAGAACTAGCGGGGGCTAAGGGCTACAATGAGCAGTTCTTC
TRBJ1-5	-	-	TRBV27	CASRHGGAASNQPQHF	TGTGCCAGCAGACACGGAGGAGCCGCTAGCAATCAGCCCCAGCATTTT
TRBJ1-1	-	-	TRBV28	CASSLFPGPQNTEAFF	TGTGCCAGCAGTTTATTCCCGGGTCCGCAAAACACTGAAGCTTTCTTT
TRBJ1-2	few	-	TRBV7-9	CASSQLPGYTF	TGTGCCAGCAGCCAGTTACCTGGCTACACCTTC
TRBJ1-5	-	-	TRBV28	CASSPRGGLGGQPQHF	TGTGCCAGCAGTCCACGGGGGGGTCTTGGTGGACAGCCCCAGCATTTT
TRBJ1-3	-	-	TRBV5-8	CASSLLTAGNTIYF	TGTGCCAGCAGCTTGTTGACAGCTGGAAACACCATATATTTT
TRBJ1-2	few	TRBD1	TRBV6-4	CASSPSAGDRGHYGYTF	TGTGCCAGCAGCCCCAGCGCGGGGGACAGGGGGCACTATGGCTACACCTTC
TRBJ1-5	-	-	TRBV4-1	CASSQDLDRQPQHF	TGCGCCAGCAGCCAAGACCTGGACAGACAGCCCCAGCATTTT
TRBJ2-1	-	TRBD2	TRBV30	CAWSAGAYNEQFF	TGTGCCTGGTCAGCGGGAGCCTACAATGAGCAGTTCTTC
TRBJ2-6	-	TRBD1	TRBV28	CASSPQGAGANVLTF	TGTGCCAGCAGTCCACAGGGGGCTGGGGCCAACGTCCTGACTTTC